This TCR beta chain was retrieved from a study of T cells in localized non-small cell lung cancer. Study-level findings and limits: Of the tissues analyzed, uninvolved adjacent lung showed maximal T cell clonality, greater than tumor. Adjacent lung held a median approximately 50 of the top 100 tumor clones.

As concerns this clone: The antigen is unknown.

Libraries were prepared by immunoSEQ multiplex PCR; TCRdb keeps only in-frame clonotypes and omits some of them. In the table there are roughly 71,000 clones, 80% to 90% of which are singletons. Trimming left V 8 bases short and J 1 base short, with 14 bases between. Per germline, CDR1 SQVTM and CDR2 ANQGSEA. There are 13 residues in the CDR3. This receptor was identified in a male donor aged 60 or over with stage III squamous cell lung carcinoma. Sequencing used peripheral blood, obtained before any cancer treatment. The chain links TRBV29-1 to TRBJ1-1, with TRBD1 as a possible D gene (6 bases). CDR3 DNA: TGCAGCTACAGGGCGGGGGCGAACACTGAAGCTTTCTTT. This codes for CSYRAGANTEAFF. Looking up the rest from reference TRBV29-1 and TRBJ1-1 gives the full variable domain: SAVISQKPSRDICQRGTSLTIQCQVDSQVTMMFWYRQQPGQSLTLIATANQGSEATYESGFVIDKFPISRPNLTFSTLTVSNMSPEDSSIYLCSYRAGANTEAFFGQGTRLTVV.